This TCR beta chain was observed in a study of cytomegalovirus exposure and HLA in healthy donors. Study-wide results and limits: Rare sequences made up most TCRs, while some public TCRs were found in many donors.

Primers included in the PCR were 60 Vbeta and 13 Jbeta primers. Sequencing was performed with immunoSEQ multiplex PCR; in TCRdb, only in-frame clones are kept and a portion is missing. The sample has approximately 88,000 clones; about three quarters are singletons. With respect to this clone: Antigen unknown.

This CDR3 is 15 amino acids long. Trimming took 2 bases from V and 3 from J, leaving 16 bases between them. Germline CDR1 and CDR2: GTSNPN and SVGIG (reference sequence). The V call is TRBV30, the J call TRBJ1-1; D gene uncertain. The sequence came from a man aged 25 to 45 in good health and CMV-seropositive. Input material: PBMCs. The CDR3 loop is CAWSLYPSGDTEAFF. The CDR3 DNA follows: TGTGCCTGGAGTTTATACCCGTCCGGGGACACTGAAGCTTTCTTT. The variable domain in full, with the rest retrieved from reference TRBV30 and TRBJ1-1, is SQTIHQWPATLVQPVGSPLSLECTVEGTSNPNLYWYRQAAGRGLQLLFYSVGIGQISSEVPQNLSASRPQDRQFILSSKKLLLSDSGFYLCAWSLYPSGDTEAFFGQGTRLTVV.